This T cell receptor (beta chain) originates from a study of CD8 T cells in ankylosing spondylitis. Study-wide results and limits: Significant enrichment of disease-linked clones was reported in matched ankylosing spondylitis synovial fluid. Apparently characteristic of ankylosing spondylitis blood was a TCR beta motif (about 8 highly homologous variants).

5'-RACE, quantitative and with molecular barcodes, yielded the TCR beta libraries. MiXCR, run by TCRdb on the 5' RACE reads, gives a single entry per CDR3 protein. Of about 330,000 distinct CDR3 sequences listed, under 8.5% were seen once; the top ten hold more than 12%. For this clonotype: Its antigen is currently unknown.

V shed 5 bases, J shed 2 bases, and the junction held 6 bases outside the gene matches. The germline V gene has CDR1 SGHRS and CDR2 YFSETQ. The CDR3 runs to 15 residues. The chain couples TRBV5-1 to TRBJ1-5; 8 bases are a match to TRBD1. The clonotype originates from a male donor with ankylosing spondylitis. Sequencing was done on a sample of blood, either unsorted or a sorted T cell fraction (not recorded which). The DNA of the CDR3 is TGCGCCAGCAGACCCGAGACAGGGGGCAATCAGCCCCAGCATTTT. It yields the protein CASRPETGGNQPQHF.